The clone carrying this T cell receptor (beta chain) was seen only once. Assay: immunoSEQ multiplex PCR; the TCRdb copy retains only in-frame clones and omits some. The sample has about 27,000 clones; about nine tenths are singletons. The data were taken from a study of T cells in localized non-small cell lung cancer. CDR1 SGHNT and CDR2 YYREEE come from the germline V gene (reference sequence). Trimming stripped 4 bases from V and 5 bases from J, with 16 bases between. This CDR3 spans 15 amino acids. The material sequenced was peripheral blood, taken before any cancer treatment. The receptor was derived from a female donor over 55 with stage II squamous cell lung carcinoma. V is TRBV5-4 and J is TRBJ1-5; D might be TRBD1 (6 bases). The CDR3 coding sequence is TGTGCCAGCAGCCTCGGGGGGGCTAGAGATCAGCCCCAGCATTTT. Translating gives CASSLGGARDQPQHF.